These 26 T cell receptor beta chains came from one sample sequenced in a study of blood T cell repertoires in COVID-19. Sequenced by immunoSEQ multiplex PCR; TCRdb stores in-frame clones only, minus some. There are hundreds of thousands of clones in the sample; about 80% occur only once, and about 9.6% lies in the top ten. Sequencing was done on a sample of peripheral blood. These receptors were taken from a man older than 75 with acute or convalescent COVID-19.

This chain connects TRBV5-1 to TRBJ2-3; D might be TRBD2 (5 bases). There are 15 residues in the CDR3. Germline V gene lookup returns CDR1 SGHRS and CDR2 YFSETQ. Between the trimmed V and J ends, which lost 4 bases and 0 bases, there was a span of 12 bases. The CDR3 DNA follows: TGCGCCAGCAGCCCAGCTGGAGGTAGCACAGATACGCAGTATTTT. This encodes CASSPAGGSTDTQYF. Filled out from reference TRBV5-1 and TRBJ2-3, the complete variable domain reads KAGVTQTPRYLIKTRGQQVTLSCSPISGHRSVSWYQQTPGQGLQFLFEYFSETQRNKGNFPGRFSGRQFSNSRSEMNVSTLELGDSALYLCASSPAGGSTDTQYFGPGTRLTVL.

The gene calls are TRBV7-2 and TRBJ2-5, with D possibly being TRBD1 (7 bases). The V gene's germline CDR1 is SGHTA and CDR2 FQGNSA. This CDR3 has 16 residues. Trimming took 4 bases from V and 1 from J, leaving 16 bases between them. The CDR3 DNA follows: TGTGCCAGCAGCTCCCAGGGGGGCCTCCCCCAAGAGACCCAGTACTTC. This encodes CASSSQGGLPQETQYF.

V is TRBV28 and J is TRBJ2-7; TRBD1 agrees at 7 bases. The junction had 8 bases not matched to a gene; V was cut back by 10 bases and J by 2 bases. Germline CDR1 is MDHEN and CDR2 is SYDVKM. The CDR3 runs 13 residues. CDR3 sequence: CAISRGRTYEQYF. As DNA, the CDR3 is TGTGCCATCTCCAGGGGGAGAACCTACGAGCAGTACTTC.

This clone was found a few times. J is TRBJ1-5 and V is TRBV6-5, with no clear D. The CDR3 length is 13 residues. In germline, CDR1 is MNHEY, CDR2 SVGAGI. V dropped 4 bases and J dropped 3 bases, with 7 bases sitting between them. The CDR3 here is CASSSVPNQPQHF. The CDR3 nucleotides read TGTGCCAGCAGTTCAGTACCCAATCAGCCCCAGCATTTT.

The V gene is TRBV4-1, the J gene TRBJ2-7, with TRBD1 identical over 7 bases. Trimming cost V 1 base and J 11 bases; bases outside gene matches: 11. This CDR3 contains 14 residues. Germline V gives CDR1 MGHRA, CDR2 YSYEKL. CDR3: CASSQGQRQGVEYF. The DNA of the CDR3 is TGCGCCAGCAGCCAAGGTCAGAGGCAGGGGGTGGAGTACTTC.

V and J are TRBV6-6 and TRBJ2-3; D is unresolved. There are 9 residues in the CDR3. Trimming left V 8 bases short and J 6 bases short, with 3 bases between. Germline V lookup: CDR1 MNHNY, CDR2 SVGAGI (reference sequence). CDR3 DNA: TGTGCCAGCCTGGATACGCAGTATTTT. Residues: CASLDTQYF.

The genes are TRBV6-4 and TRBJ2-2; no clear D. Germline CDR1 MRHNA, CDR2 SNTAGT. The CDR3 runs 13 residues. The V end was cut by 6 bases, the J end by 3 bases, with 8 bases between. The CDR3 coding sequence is TGTGCCAGCAGACCCGAGTACACCGGGGAGCTGTTTTTT. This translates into CASRPEYTGELFF.

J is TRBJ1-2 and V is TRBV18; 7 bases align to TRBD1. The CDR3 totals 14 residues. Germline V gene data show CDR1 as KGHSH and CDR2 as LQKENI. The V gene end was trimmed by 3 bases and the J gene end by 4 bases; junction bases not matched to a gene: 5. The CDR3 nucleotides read TGTGCCAGCTCACCCGGGGCAGGGGGCTATGGCTACACCTTC. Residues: CASSPGAGGYGYTF.

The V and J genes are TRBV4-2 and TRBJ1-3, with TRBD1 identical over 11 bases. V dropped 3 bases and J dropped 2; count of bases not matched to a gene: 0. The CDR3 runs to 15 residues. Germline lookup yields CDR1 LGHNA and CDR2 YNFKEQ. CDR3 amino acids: CASSQGQGAGNTIYF. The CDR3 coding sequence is TGTGCCAGCAGCCAGGGACAGGGGGCTGGAAACACCATATATTTT.

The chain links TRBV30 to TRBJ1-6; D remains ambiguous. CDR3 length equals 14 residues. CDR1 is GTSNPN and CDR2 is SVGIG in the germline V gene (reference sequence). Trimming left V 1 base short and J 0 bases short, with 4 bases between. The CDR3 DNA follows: TGTGCCTGGAGTGATAGCTCCTATAATTCACCCCTCCACTTT. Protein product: CAWSDSSYNSPLHF.

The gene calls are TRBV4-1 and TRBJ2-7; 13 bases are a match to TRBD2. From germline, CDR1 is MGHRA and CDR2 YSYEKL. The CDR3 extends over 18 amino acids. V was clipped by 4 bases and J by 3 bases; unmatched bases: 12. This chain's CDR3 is CASSRQSTGTSGNYEQYF. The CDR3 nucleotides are TGCGCCAGCAGCCGACAGAGCACCGGGACTAGCGGGAACTACGAGCAGTACTTC.

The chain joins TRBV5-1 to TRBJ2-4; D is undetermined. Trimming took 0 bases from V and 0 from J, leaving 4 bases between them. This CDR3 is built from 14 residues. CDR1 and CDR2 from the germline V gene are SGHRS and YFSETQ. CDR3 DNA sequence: TGCGCCAGCAGCTTGGAACTAGCCAAAAACATTCAGTACTTC. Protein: CASSLELAKNIQYF. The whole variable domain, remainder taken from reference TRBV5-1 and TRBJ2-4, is KAGVTQTPRYLIKTRGQQVTLSCSPISGHRSVSWYQQTPGQGLQFLFEYFSETQRNKGNFPGRFSGRQFSNSRSEMNVSTLELGDSALYLCASSLELAKNIQYFGAGTRLSVL.

The CDR3 loop reads CSARETGEAFF. CDR3 nucleotide sequence: TGCAGTGCTAGGGAGACAGGTGAAGCTTTCTTT. The chain joins TRBV20-1 to TRBJ1-1, with TRBD1 as a possible D gene (6 bases). Germline V gene lookup returns CDR1 DFQATT and CDR2 SNEGSKA (reference sequence). V lost 3 bases and J lost 7, with 9 bases in between. The CDR3 has 11 amino acids.

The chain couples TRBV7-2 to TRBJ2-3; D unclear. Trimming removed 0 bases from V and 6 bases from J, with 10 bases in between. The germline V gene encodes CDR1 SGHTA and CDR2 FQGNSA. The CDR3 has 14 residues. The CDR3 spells CASSLAGGVDTQYF. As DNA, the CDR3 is TGTGCCAGCAGCTTAGCGGGTGGAGTGGATACGCAGTATTTT.

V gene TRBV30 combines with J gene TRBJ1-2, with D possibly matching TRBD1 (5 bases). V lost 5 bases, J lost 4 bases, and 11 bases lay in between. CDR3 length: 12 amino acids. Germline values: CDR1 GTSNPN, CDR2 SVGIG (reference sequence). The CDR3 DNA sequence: TGTGCCTGGGTAGGGGCCGGCTATGGCTACACCTTC. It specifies CAWVGAGYGYTF.

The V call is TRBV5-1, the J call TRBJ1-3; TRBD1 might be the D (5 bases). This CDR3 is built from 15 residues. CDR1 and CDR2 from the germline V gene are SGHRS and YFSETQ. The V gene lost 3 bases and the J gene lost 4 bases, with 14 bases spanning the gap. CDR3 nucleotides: TGCGCCAGCAGCTCGTACCCGACAGCAGGAAACACCATATATTTT. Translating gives CASSSYPTAGNTIYF.

The CDR3 spells CASRAPLAGVLYF. The CDR3, as DNA: TGTGCCAGCAGGGCCCCTCTAGCGGGAGTACTGTACTTC. The chain couples TRBV6-5 to TRBJ2-5, with 10 bases matching TRBD2. The CDR3 extends over 13 amino acids. Germline CDR1 MNHEY, CDR2 SVGAGI. V was clipped by 6 bases and J by 13 bases; unmatched bases: 11.

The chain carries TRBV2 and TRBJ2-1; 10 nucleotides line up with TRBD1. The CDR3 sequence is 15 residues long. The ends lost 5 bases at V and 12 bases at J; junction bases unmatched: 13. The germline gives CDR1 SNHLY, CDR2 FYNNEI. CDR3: CASSSRDRGKDGQFF. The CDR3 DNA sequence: TGTGCCAGCAGTTCCCGGGACAGGGGAAAAGATGGGCAGTTCTTC.

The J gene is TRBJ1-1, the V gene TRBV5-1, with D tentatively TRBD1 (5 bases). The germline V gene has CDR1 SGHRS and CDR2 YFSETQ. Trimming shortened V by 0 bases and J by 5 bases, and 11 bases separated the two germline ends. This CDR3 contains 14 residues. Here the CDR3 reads CASSLVDGGTEAFF. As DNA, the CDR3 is TGCGCCAGCAGCTTGGTCGACGGGGGAACTGAAGCTTTCTTT. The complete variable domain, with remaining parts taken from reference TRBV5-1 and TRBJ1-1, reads KAGVTQTPRYLIKTRGQQVTLSCSPISGHRSVSWYQQTPGQGLQFLFEYFSETQRNKGNFPGRFSGRQFSNSRSEMNVSTLELGDSALYLCASSLVDGGTEAFFGQGTRLTVV.

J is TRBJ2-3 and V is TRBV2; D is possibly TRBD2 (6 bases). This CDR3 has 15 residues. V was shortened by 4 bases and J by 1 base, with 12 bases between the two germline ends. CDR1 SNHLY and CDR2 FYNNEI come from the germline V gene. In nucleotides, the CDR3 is TGTGCCAGCAGTGGGGAGGCTAGCGGCACAGATACGCAGTATTTT. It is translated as CASSGEASGTDTQYF.

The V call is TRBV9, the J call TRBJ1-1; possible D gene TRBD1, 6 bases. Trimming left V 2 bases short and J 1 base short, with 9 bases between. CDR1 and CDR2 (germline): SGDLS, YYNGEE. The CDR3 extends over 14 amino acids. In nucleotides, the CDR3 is TGTGCCAGCAGCGTGGGACATACGAACACTGAAGCTTTCTTT. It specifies CASSVGHTNTEAFF.

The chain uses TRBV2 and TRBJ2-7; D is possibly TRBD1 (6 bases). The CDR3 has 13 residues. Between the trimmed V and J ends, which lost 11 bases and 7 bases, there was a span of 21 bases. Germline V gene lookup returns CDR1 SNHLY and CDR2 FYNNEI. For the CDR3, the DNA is TGTGCCTCTCAGGGGTGGGGTACGAGGGAGCAGTACTTC. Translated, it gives CASQGWGTREQYF.

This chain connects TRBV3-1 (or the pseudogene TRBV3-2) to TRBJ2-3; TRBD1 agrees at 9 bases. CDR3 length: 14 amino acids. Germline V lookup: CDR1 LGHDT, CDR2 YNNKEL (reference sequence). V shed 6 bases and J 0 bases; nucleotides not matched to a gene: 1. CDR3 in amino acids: CASRQGASTDTQYF. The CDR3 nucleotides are TGTGCCAGCAGACAGGGGGCGAGCACAGATACGCAGTATTTT.

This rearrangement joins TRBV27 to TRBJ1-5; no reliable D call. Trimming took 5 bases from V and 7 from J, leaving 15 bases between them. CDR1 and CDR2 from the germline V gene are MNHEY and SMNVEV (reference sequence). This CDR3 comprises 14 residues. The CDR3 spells CASSPTSMYQPQHF. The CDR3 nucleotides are TGTGCCAGCAGTCCGACTTCGATGTACCAGCCCCAGCATTTT.

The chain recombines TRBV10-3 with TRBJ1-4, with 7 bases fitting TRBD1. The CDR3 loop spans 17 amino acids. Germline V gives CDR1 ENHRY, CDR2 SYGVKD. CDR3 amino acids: CDLPDRSLSATNEKLFF. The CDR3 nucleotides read TGTGACCTACCGGACAGGAGCTTATCTGCAACTAATGAAAAACTGTTTTTT.

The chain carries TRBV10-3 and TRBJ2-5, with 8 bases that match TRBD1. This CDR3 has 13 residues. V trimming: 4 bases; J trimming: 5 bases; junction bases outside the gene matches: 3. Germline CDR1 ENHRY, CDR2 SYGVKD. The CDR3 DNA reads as TGTGCCATCAGTGCGACAGGGGTTGAGACCCAGTACTTC. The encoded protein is CAISATGVETQYF.